The 17 T cell receptor beta chains in this list originate from one sample, sequenced in a study of T cell responses to AZD1222 COVID-19 vaccine. Profiled with immunoSEQ multiplex PCR; TCRdb holds only in-frame clones, not every one. The profile shows 100,000 to 120,000 clones, 70% to 90% of them singletons. Sequences were derived from peripheral blood, sampled on day 0 of AZD1222 vaccination. The receptors stem from an adult in good health.

J is TRBJ2-3 and V is TRBV16; no firm D call. V dropped 2 bases and J dropped 4 bases, with 10 bases sitting between them. The germline V gene has CDR1 KGHSY and CDR2 FQNENV. CDR3 length equals 14 residues. The chain's CDR3 is CASSQKTTADTQYF. CDR3 nucleotides: TGTGCCAGCAGCCAAAAAACTACGGCAGATACGCAGTATTTT. The full variable domain, rest sourced from reference TRBV16 and TRBJ2-3, is GEEVAQTPKHLVRGEGQKAKLYCAPIKGHSYVFWYQQVLKNEFKFLISFQNENVFDETGMPKERFSAKCLPNSPCSLEIQATKLEDSAVYFCASSQKTTADTQYFGPGTRLTVL.

This chain uses TRBV9 with TRBJ1-2; D not resolved. This CDR3 contains 14 residues. The ends were cut back, 7 bases at V and 4 bases at J, with 17 bases in the middle. Per germline, CDR1 SGDLS and CDR2 YYNGEE. The CDR3 DNA sequence: TGTGCCAGCGAGGGCGGCCCCTACGGCTATGGCTACACCTTC. Its translation: CASEGGPYGYGYTF. Full variable domain (rest looked up from reference TRBV9 and TRBJ1-2): DSGVTQTPKHLITATGQRVTLRCSPRSGDLSVYWYQQSLDQGLQFLIQYYNGEERAKGNILERFSAQQFPDLHSELNLSSLELGDSALYFCASEGGPYGYGYTFGSGTRLTVV.

The chain joins TRBV10-3 to TRBJ2-5; TRBD1 aligns across 7 bases. The CDR3 covers 15 residues. Germline CDR1 reads ENHRY; CDR2 reads SYGVKD. Losses at the gene ends were 5 bases for V and 2 bases for J; bases not matched to a gene: 8. CDR3 nucleotide sequence: TGTGCCATCAGTCGGACAGGACCGAGGCAAGAGACCCAGTACTTC. It translates to CAISRTGPRQETQYF.

The V and J genes are TRBV5-6 and TRBJ2-6, with TRBD2 identical over 7 bases. This CDR3 spans 18 amino acids. The V and J ends lost 0 bases and 0 bases, in that order; junction bases with no gene match: 6. Germline V gives CDR1 SGHDT, CDR2 YYEEEE. In nucleotides, the CDR3 is TGTGCCAGCAGCTTGGGTTTCGGCGGGAGCTCTGGGGCCAACGTCCTGACTTTC. Amino acid sequence: CASSLGFGGSSGANVLTF.

The genes are TRBV28 and TRBJ2-1, with 11 positions matching TRBD1. This CDR3 is built from 16 residues. After removal of 1 base from V and 7 bases from J, the junction contained 6 bases not matched to a gene. The germline V gene has CDR1 MDHEN and CDR2 SYDVKM. As DNA, the CDR3 is TGTGCCAGCAGTTTATACCCCCGGGACAGGGGGAATGAGCAGTTCTTC. Its translation is CASSLYPRDRGNEQFF.

The rearrangement joins TRBV5-5 to TRBJ2-3; D is perhaps TRBD1 (6 bases). This CDR3 has 16 residues. Germline CDR1 is SGHKS and CDR2 is YYEKEE (reference sequence). V lost 2 bases to trimming and J lost 4 bases, with 17 bases between them. CDR3 sequence: CASSFNTGTQADTQYF. In nucleotides, the CDR3 is TGTGCCAGCAGCTTTAACACCGGGACACAGGCAGATACGCAGTATTTT.

This clone was seen once. The rearrangement joins TRBV6-5 to TRBJ1-2; D might be TRBD1 (5 bases). The length of the CDR3 is 14 residues. The germline V gene has CDR1 MNHEY and CDR2 SVGAGI. The V end lost 2 bases, the J end lost 2 bases, and 9 bases lay between the germline ends. CDR3 sequence (DNA): TGTGCCAGCAGTTACGACGGGACGAACTATGGCTACACCTTC. Protein: CASSYDGTNYGYTF.

The V gene is TRBV6-5, the J gene TRBJ1-2; weak D call: TRBD1 (6 bases). The germline CDR1 and CDR2 sequences are MNHEY and SVGAGI. This CDR3 is 15 amino acids long. Between the trimmed V and J ends, which lost 4 bases and 1 base, there was a span of 13 bases. CDR3 in DNA: TGTGCCAGCAGTTCAAGGACAGAGAATAACTATGGCTACACCTTC. The encoded protein is CASSSRTENNYGYTF.

The DNA for the CDR3 is TGTGCCAGCAGCTTGGTTCCCCATAGCTCTGGGGCCAACGTCCTGACTTTC. As protein: CASSLVPHSSGANVLTF. The chain is built from TRBV5-6 and TRBJ2-6; no definite D call. V lost 0 bases, J lost 0 bases, and 10 bases lay in between. Germline V gene data show CDR1 as SGHDT and CDR2 as YYEEEE. The CDR3 extends over 17 amino acids.

J is TRBJ1-1 and V is TRBV27; tentatively, D is TRBD1 (6 bases). The CDR3 contains 13 residues. The V and J ends lost 6 bases and 3 bases respectively, with 11 bases between them. In germline, CDR1 is MNHEY, CDR2 SMNVEV (reference sequence). CDR3 DNA: TGTGCCAGCAGGGACAGCGTTGACACTGAAGCTTTCTTT. As protein: CASRDSVDTEAFF.

This chain links TRBV7-6 with TRBJ2-1; D remains unclear. Deletions cut 1 base from V and 0 bases from J, with 7 bases between. Germline loops: CDR1 SGHVS, CDR2 FNYEAQ. The CDR3 is 15 amino acids. CDR3 sequence (DNA): TGTGCCAGCAGCTTAGAGGGAAGCTCCTACAATGAGCAGTTCTTC. Translating it yields CASSLEGSSYNEQFF.

The rearrangement links TRBV12-5 to TRBJ2-1; 8 bases are a match to TRBD2. The CDR3 covers 15 residues. V was clipped by 3 bases and J by 10 bases; unmatched bases: 11. Germline V gives CDR1 LGHNT, CDR2 FRNRAP. The CDR3 sequence is CASGFLSGSTGEQFF. The CDR3 DNA is TGTGCTAGTGGTTTTTTAAGCGGGAGCACGGGCGAGCAGTTCTTC.

The CDR3 is CASARDRGTYGYTF. The CDR3 bases are TGTGCCAGCGCCCGGGACAGGGGGACCTATGGCTACACCTTC. The chain uses TRBV2 and TRBJ1-2; 11 bases map to TRBD1. The CDR3 runs to 14 residues. Trimming took 8 bases from V and 4 from J; bases not matched to a gene: 6. Germline V gives CDR1 SNHLY, CDR2 FYNNEI.

The V and J genes are TRBV13 and TRBJ2-3; 14 bases agree with TRBD2. The CDR3 totals 16 residues. V was pared by 5 bases and J by 7 bases, with 8 bases of the junction left unmatched. Germline values: CDR1 PRHDT, CDR2 FYEKMQ (reference sequence). This CDR3 reads CASSRGLAGGGNTQYF. The CDR3 DNA is TGTGCCAGCAGCCGTGGACTAGCGGGAGGCGGGAATACGCAGTATTTT.

The chain couples TRBV4-2 to TRBJ1-2, with a weak D call TRBD1 (6 bases). There are 14 residues in the CDR3. V was pared by 4 bases and J by 6 bases, with 15 bases between. In germline, CDR1 is LGHNA, CDR2 YNFKEQ. CDR3 sequence reads: CASSLGGRPDGYTF. The CDR3 coding sequence is TGTGCCAGCAGCCTGGGGGGGCGTCCGGATGGCTACACCTTC.

The V gene is TRBV6-2 or TRBV6-3, the J gene TRBJ2-3; D gene uncertain. From germline, CDR1 is MNHEY and CDR2 SVGEGT. V was trimmed by 8 bases and J by 1 base, leaving 10 bases between them. This CDR3 comprises 13 residues. CDR3 nucleotides: TGTGCCAGCGGTTTGGCGGGCACAGATACGCAGTATTTT. It yields the protein CASGLAGTDTQYF.

V gene TRBV5-5 combines with J gene TRBJ1-1; 9 bases fit TRBD1. CDR3 size: 14 residues. V shed 6 bases and J 3 bases; nucleotides not matched to a gene: 6. The germline CDR1 and CDR2 sequences are SGHKS and YYEKEE (reference sequence). The CDR3 DNA reads TGTGCCAGCACCACAGGGGGCGAGGACACTGAAGCTTTCTTT. The encoded protein is CASTTGGEDTEAFF.